These 10 T cell receptor beta chains originate from one sample sequenced in a study of T cells after yellow fever vaccination. TCRdb independently ran MiXCR on the 5' RACE reads; one entry per CDR3 protein. The sample gives around 100,000 distinct CDR3 sequences, approximately 8.4% of which show up once; about 25% is in the top ten. The material was CD8+ T cells sorted from PBMCs, obtained 45 days after the yellow fever booster vaccination. These receptors originate from a man aged 25-40 years who received the YFV17D yellow fever vaccine.

At least ten counts were recorded for this clonotype. V usage is TRBV12-3 or TRBV12-4 and J usage is TRBJ2-1; D is possibly TRBD2 (6 bases). This CDR3 spans 17 amino acids. The germline V and J ends were trimmed by 3 bases and 5 bases, with 20 bases remaining between them. CDR3 region: CASSFRDFQHTHNEQFF. DNA for the CDR3: TGTGCCAGCAGTTTTCGGGACTTCCAGCACACACACAATGAGCAGTTCTTC.

This clonotype was found many times. J is TRBJ2-7 and V is TRBV29-1, with a possible D match to TRBD2 (6 bases). The CDR3 is 12 amino acids. CDR1 is SQVTM and CDR2 is ANQGSEA in the germline V gene. The CDR3 nucleotides are TGCAGTGGACGGGACTCCTCCTACGAGCAGTACTTC. This codes for CSGRDSSYEQYF.

This clonotype was found many times. This chain uses TRBV7-3 with TRBJ2-3, with 7 nucleotides matching TRBD2. CDR3 length equals 15 residues. CDR1 and CDR2 from the germline V gene are SGHTA and FQGTGA. V shed 5 bases and J 0 bases; nucleotides not matched to a gene: 5. The CDR3 coding sequence is TGTGCCAGCAGCCAAATTAGCGGGAGCACAGATACGCAGTATTTT. Amino acids: CASSQISGSTDTQYF.

This clonotype was seen repeatedly, ten times or more. The chain joins TRBV20-1 to TRBJ2-2, with 13 bases identical to TRBD2. V gave up 3 bases and J gave up 7 bases; unmatched junction bases: 8. This CDR3 comprises 16 residues. CDR1 and CDR2 (germline): DFQATT, SNEGSKA (reference sequence). As DNA, the CDR3 is TGCAGTGCTAGCCCTGGACTAGCGGGAGCAGGCGGGGAGCTGTTTTTT. Encoded protein: CSASPGLAGAGGELFF.

This clonotype showed up many times. The chain links TRBV7-9 to TRBJ1-1; D ambiguous. With 5 bases removed from V and 2 bases from J, the gap between germline ends came to 18 bases. Germline CDR1 and CDR2: SEHNR and FQNEAQ (reference sequence). This CDR3 region has 16 residues. The CDR3 loop is CASSTPQAGLNTEAFF. The CDR3 nucleotides are TGTGCCAGCAGCACACCCCAGGCAGGACTTAACACTGAAGCTTTCTTT.

This clonotype was recorded at least ten times. The chain couples TRBV11-2 to TRBJ2-7; the match to TRBD1 covers 9 bases. V lost 3 bases and J lost 5; bases outside the gene matches: 11. Germline CDR1 reads SGHAT; CDR2 reads FQNNGV. The CDR3 is 16 residues long. This CDR3 is CASSLGPGTGFHEQYF. In DNA, the CDR3 is TGTGCCAGCAGCTTGGGTCCCGGGACAGGGTTCCACGAGCAGTACTTC.

At least ten counts were recorded for this clonotype. The V gene is TRBV30, the J gene TRBJ2-7, with D unresolved. With 6 bases removed from V and 4 bases from J, the gap between germline ends came to 13 bases. The CDR3 consists of 12 residues. The germline V gene encodes CDR1 GTSNPN and CDR2 SVGIG (reference sequence). The CDR3 DNA reads as TGTGCCTGCAAAAACCTGGGGTACGAGCAGTACTTC. Its translation is CACKNLGYEQYF.

This clonotype was observed many times. The chain employs TRBV5-4 and TRBJ2-2; no reliable D call. The CDR3 is 12 amino acids. V was clipped by 0 bases and J by 7 bases, with 4 bases between them. Germline assignment: CDR1 SGHNT and CDR2 YYREEE (reference sequence). The CDR3 sequence: CASSLGVGELFF. For the CDR3, the DNA is TGTGCCAGCAGCTTGGGTGTCGGGGAGCTGTTTTTT.

In its sample, this clonotype was seen many times. This chain connects TRBV7-9 to TRBJ2-4, with TRBD2 identical over 7 bases. CDR3 length equals 15 residues. The V gene's germline CDR1 is SEHNR and CDR2 FQNEAQ (reference sequence). V shed 4 bases, J shed 1 base, and the junction held 4 bases outside the gene matches. For the CDR3, the DNA is TGTGCCAGCAGCTCCGGGCGGGAGGCCAAAAACATTCAGTACTTC. This sequence encodes CASSSGREAKNIQYF. Full variable domain (outside the CDR3, taken from reference TRBV7-9 and TRBJ2-4): DTGVSQNPRHKITKRGQNVTFRCDPISEHNRLYWYRQTLGQGPEFLTYFQNEAQLEKSRLLSDRFSAERPKGSFSTLEIQRTEQGDSAMYLCASSSGREAKNIQYFGAGTRLSVL.

V and J are TRBV7-2 and TRBJ2-5; perhaps TRBD2 as D (5 bases). The ends were cut back, 4 bases at V and 7 bases at J, with 16 bases in the middle. Germline values: CDR1 SGHTA, CDR2 FQGNSA. This CDR3 is built from 14 residues. This CDR3 reads CASSSLLDFVTQYF. The CDR3, as DNA: TGTGCCAGCAGCTCCCTACTAGATTTCGTGACCCAGTACTTC.